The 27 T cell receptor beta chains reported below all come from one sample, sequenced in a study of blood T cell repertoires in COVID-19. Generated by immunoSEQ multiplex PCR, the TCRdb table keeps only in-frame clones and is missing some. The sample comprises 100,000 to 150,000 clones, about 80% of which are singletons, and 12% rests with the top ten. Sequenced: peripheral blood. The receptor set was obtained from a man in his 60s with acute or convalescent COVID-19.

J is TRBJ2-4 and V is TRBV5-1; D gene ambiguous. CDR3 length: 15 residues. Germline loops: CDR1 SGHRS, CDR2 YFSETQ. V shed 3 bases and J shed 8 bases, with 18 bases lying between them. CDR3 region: CASSSTGSRGDIQYF. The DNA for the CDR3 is TGCGCCAGCAGCTCTACCGGGTCCCGAGGAGACATTCAGTACTTC.

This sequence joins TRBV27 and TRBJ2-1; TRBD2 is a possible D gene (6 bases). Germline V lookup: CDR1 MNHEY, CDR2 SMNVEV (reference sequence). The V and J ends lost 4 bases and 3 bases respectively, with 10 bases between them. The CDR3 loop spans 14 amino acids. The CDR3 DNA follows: TGTGCCAGCAGTTCCCGGACTATCTACAATGAGCAGTTCTTC. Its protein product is CASSSRTIYNEQFF.

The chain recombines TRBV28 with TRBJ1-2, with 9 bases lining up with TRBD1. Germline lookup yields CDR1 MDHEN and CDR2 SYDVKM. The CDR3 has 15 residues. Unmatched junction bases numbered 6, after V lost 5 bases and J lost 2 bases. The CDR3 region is CASSTPGTGNYGYTF. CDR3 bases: TGTGCCAGCAGTACCCCTGGGACAGGGAACTATGGCTACACCTTC.

The CDR3 region is CASTGGIHTQYF. CDR3 in DNA: TGTGCCAGCACGGGAGGGATACATACGCAGTATTTT. The chain employs TRBV28 and TRBJ2-3, with 8 nucleotides matching TRBD2. This CDR3 has 12 amino acids. CDR1 is MDHEN and CDR2 is SYDVKM in the germline V gene. V was clipped by 7 bases and J by 7 bases; unmatched bases: 4.

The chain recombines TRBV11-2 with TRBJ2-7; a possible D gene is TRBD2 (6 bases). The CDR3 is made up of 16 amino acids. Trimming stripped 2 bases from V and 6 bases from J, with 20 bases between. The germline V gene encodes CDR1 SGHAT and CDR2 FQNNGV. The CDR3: CASSLLTGATQGEQYF. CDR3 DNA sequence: TGTGCCAGCAGCTTACTAACGGGAGCAACCCAGGGCGAGCAGTACTTC.

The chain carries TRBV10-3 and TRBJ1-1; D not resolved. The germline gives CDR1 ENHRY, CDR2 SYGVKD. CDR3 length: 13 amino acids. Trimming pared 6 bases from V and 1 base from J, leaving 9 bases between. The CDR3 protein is CAIRPTENTEAFF. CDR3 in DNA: TGTGCCATCAGGCCTACAGAGAACACTGAAGCTTTCTTT.

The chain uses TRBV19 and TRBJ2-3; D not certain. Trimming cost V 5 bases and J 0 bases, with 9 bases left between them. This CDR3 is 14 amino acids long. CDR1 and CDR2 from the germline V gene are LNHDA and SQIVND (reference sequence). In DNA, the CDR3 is TGTGCCAGTAGTTCGGAGATTAGCACAGATACGCAGTATTTT. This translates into CASSSEISTDTQYF.

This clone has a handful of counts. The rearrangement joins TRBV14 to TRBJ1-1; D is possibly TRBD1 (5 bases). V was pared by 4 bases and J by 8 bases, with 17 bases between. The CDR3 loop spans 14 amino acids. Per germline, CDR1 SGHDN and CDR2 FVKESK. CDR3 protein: CASSLRPGGSEAFF. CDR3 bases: TGTGCCAGCAGCCTCAGACCGGGGGGAAGCGAAGCTTTCTTT.

The CDR3 nucleotides read TGTGCCAGCAGCGTAGTTGGGGCAGCAGGTTCTGAGCAGTTCTTC. Amino acid sequence: CASSVVGAAGSEQFF. The rearrangement links TRBV9 to TRBJ2-1, with D possibly being TRBD1 (5 bases). This CDR3 spans 15 amino acids. Germline CDR1 reads SGDLS; CDR2 reads YYNGEE. Trimming shortened V by 0 bases and J by 9 bases, and 16 bases separated the two germline ends.

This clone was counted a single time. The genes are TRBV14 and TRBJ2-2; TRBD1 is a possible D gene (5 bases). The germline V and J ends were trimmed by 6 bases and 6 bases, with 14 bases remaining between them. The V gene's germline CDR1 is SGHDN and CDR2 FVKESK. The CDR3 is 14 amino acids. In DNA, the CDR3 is TGTGCCAGCAGTAAACAGGCCGAGGCCGGGGAGCTGTTTTTT. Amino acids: CASSKQAEAGELFF.

In DNA, the CDR3 is TGCGCCAGCAGCGCGCAGGGGTACGAGCAGTACTTC. It translates to CASSAQGYEQYF. The chain links TRBV5-1 to TRBJ2-7, with D tentatively TRBD1 (6 bases). With 4 bases removed from V and 4 bases from J, the gap between germline ends came to 9 bases. Germline loops: CDR1 SGHRS, CDR2 YFSETQ. The CDR3 spans 12 residues.

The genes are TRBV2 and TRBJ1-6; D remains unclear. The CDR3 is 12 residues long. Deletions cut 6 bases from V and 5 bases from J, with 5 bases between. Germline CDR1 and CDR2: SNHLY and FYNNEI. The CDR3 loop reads CASRPDNSPLHF. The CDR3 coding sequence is TGTGCCAGCAGACCAGATAATTCACCCCTCCACTTT. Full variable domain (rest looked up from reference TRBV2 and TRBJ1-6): EPEVTQTPSHQVTQMGQEVILRCVPISNHLYFYWYRQILGQKVEFLVSFYNNEISEKSEIFDDQFSVERPDGSNFTLKIRSTKLEDSAMYFCASRPDNSPLHFGNGTRLTVT.

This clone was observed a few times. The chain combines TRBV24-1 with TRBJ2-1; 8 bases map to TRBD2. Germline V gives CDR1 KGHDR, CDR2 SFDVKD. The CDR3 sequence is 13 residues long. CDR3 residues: CAAGAQSDNEQFF. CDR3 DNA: TGTGCAGCGGGAGCCCAGAGCGACAATGAGCAGTTCTTC.

In DNA form, the CDR3 reads TGTGCCAGCAGCTCCCGTGATGAAAAACTGTTTTTT. It translates to CASSSRDEKLFF. This rearrangement joins TRBV9 to TRBJ1-4, with unresolved D. The ends were cut back, 4 bases at V and 6 bases at J, with 7 bases in the middle. From germline, CDR1 is SGDLS and CDR2 YYNGEE. This CDR3 has 12 amino acids.

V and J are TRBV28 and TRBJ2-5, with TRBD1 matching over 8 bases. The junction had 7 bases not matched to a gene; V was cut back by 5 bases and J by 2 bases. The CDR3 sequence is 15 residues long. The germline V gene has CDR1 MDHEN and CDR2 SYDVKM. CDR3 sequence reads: CASSPRGQGQETQYF. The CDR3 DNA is TGTGCCAGCAGTCCCAGGGGGCAAGGGCAAGAGACCCAGTACTTC.

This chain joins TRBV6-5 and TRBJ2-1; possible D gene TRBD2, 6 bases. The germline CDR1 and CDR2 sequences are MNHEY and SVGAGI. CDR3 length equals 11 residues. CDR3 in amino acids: CAASDHNEQFF. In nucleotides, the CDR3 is TGTGCGGCTAGCGATCACAATGAGCAGTTCTTC.

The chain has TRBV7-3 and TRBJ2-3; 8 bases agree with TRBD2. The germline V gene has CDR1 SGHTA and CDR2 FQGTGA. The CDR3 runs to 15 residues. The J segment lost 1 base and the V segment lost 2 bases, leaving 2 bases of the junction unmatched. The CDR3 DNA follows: TGTGCCAGCAGCTTATCAGCGGGGGGCACAGATACGCAGTATTTT. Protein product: CASSLSAGGTDTQYF.

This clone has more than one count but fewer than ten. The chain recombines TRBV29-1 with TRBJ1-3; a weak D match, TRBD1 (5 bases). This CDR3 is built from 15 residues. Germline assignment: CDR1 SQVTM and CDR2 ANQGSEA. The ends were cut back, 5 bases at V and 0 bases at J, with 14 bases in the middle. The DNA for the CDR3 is TGCAGCGTTACCAAAGGGACTGACTCTGGAAACACCATATATTTT. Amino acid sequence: CSVTKGTDSGNTIYF. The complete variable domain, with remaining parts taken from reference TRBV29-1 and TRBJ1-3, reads SAVISQKPSRDICQRGTSLTIQCQVDSQVTMMFWYRQQPGQSLTLIATANQGSEATYESGFVIDKFPISRPNLTFSTLTVSNMSPEDSSIYLCSVTKGTDSGNTIYFGEGSWLTVV.

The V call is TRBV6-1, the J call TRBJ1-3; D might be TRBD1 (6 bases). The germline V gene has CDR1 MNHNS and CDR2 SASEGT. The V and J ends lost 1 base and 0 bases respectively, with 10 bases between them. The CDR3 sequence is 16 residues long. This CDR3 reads CASSEVQDSSGNTIYF. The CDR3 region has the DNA TGTGCCAGCAGTGAAGTTCAGGACAGCTCTGGAAACACCATATATTTT.

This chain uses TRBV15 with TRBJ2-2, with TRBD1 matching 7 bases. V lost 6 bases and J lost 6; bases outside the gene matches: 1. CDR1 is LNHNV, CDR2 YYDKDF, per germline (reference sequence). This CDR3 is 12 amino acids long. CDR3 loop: CATRGTAGELFF. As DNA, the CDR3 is TGTGCCACCAGAGGGACAGCCGGGGAGCTGTTTTTT.

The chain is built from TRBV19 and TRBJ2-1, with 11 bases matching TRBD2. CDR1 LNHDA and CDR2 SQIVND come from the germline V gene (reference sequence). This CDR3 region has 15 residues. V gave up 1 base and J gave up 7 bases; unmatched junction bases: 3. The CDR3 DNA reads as TGTGCCAGTAGTATAGTGACTAGCGGGACGAATGAGCAGTTCTTC. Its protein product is CASSIVTSGTNEQFF.

The chain's CDR3 is CASVGGTEAFF. The DNA of the CDR3 is TGCGCCAGCGTGGGGGGGACTGAAGCTTTCTTT. The rearrangement links TRBV5-1 to TRBJ1-1; D may be TRBD1 (5 bases). Germline loops: CDR1 SGHRS, CDR2 YFSETQ. This CDR3 is 11 amino acids long. V lost 7 bases, J lost 5 bases, and 9 bases lay in between.

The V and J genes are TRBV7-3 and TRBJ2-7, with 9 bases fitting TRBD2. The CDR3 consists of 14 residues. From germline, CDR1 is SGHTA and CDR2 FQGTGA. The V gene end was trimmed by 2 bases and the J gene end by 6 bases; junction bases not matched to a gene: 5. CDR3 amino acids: CASSLAGGGGEQYF. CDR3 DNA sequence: TGTGCCAGCAGCTTAGCGGGAGGGGGCGGCGAGCAGTACTTC.

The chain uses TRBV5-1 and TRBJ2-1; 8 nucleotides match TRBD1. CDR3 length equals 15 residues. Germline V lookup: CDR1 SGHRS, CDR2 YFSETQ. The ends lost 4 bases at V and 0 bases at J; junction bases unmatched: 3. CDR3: CASSRGQDSYNEQFF. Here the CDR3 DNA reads TGCGCCAGCAGCCGGGGACAGGACTCCTACAATGAGCAGTTCTTC. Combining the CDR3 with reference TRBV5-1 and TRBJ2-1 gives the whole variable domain KAGVTQTPRYLIKTRGQQVTLSCSPISGHRSVSWYQQTPGQGLQFLFEYFSETQRNKGNFPGRFSGRQFSNSRSEMNVSTLELGDSALYLCASSRGQDSYNEQFFGPGTRLTVL.

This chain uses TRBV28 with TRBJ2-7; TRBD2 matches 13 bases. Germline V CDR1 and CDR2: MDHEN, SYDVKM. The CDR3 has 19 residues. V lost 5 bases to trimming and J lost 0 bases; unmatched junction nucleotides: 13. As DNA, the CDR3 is TGTGCCAGCAGTCCACACCCCGGGACTAGCGGGACCAGCTCCTACGAGCAGTACTTC. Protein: CASSPHPGTSGTSSYEQYF.

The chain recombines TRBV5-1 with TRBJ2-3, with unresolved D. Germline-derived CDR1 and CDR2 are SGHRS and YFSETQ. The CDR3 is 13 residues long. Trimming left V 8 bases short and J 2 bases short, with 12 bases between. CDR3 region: CASLQASTDTQYF. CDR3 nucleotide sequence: TGCGCCAGTTTGCAGGCCTCCACAGATACGCAGTATTTT.

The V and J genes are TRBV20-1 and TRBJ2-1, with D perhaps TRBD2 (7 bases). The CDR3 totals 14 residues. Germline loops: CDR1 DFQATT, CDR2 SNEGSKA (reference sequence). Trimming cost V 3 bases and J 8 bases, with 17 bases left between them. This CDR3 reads CSASRGGEADEQFF. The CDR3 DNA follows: TGCAGTGCTAGTAGGGGGGGGGAGGCCGATGAGCAGTTCTTC.